The clone carrying this T cell receptor (beta chain) was seen at least ten times. As yet, its antigen is unknown. The sample is drawn from a study of CD8 T cells in ankylosing spondylitis. Study-wide points: A number of the motif variants had already been described in reactive arthritis synovial fluid and blood.

The CDR3 loop spans 14 amino acids. CDR1 is MNHNS and CDR2 is SASEGT in the germline V gene. Trimming shortened V by 8 bases and J by 5 bases, and 18 bases separated the two germline ends. With molecular barcodes, quantitative 5'-RACE was used to make the TCR beta libraries. TCRdb redid the calling of the 5' RACE reads with MiXCR, one entry per CDR3 protein. The data show a few hundred thousand distinct CDR3 sequences, roughly a quarter seen once. The sequence was collected from a male donor with ankylosing spondylitis or in good health (not recorded which). Specimen: blood, either unsorted or a sorted T cell fraction (not recorded which). The chain carries TRBV6-1 and TRBJ1-1, with D tentatively TRBD1 (6 bases). The CDR3 DNA reads as TGTGCCAGCGCGGAAGGGGGGGGTATTACTGAAGCTTTCTTT. Encoded protein: CASAEGGGITEAFF.